This passage covers 22 T cell receptor beta chains from one sample sequenced in a study of somatic mutations in cytotoxic T cells in rheumatoid arthritis (dated by TCRdb to 2016 to 2017). Libraries were prepared through the immunoSEQ multiplex PCR assay. This immuneACCESS table, as held by TCRdb, lists in-frame sequences with V and J called but not all clones. Of the missing ones, under half trace to an unresolved V gene in checked studies; the others have no known cause. The sample profile shows 15,000 to 20,000 clones; about four fifths of them were found once. About 9.6% of the sample is held by the ten biggest clonotypes. The sequencing sample was made of CD8+ T cells sorted from blood. These receptors were collected from an adult with rheumatoid arthritis.

This rearrangement joins TRBV7-9 to TRBJ2-1; tentatively, D is TRBD1 or TRBD2 (5 bases each). Between the trimmed V and J ends, which lost 5 bases and 4 bases, there was a span of 12 bases. Germline lookup yields CDR1 SEHNR and CDR2 FQNEAQ (reference sequence). The CDR3 covers 14 residues. CDR3 loop: CASSPGTPYNEQFF. CDR3 coding DNA: TGTGCCAGCAGCCCCGGGACGCCTTACAATGAGCAGTTCTTC.

The V gene is TRBV5-4, the J gene TRBJ2-1, with 9 bases lining up with TRBD1. V lost 4 bases and J lost 7; bases outside the gene matches: 6. The length of the CDR3 is 14 residues. CDR1 is SGHNT, CDR2 YYREEE, per germline (reference sequence). The CDR3: CASSPGTGINEQFF. The DNA of the CDR3 is TGTGCCAGCAGCCCCGGGACAGGGATTAATGAGCAGTTCTTC.

This clone turned up a few times. This chain joins TRBV4-2 and TRBJ1-1, with 10 bases aligning to TRBD1. This CDR3 has 17 residues. Germline V CDR1 and CDR2: LGHNA, YNFKEQ. V shed 0 bases and J 1 base; nucleotides not matched to a gene: 5. CDR3 sequence: CASSQEIGTGANTEAFF. The CDR3 DNA follows: TGTGCCAGCAGCCAAGAAATAGGGACAGGGGCGAACACTGAAGCTTTCTTT.

The chain employs TRBV7-9 and TRBJ1-3; TRBD1 agrees at 7 bases. Germline trimming cut 5 bases from V and 0 bases from J; bases unmatched to any gene: 7. This CDR3 region has 16 residues. Germline CDR1 reads SEHNR; CDR2 reads FQNEAQ (reference sequence). The DNA for the CDR3 is TGTGCCAGCAGCCAATGGACAGGCCTCTCTGGAAACACCATATATTTT. Protein: CASSQWTGLSGNTIYF. The whole variable domain, remainder taken from reference TRBV7-9 and TRBJ1-3, is DTGVSQNPRHKITKRGQNVTFRCDPISEHNRLYWYRQTLGQGPEFLTYFQNEAQLEKSRLLSDRFSAERPKGSFSTLEIQRTEQGDSAMYLCASSQWTGLSGNTIYFGEGSWLTVV.

The gene calls are TRBV2 and TRBJ1-4, with 9 bases that match TRBD1. The CDR3 totals 14 residues. V trimming: 10 bases; J trimming: 8 bases; junction bases outside the gene matches: 11. Germline CDR1 is SNHLY and CDR2 is FYNNEI. In DNA form, the CDR3 reads TGTGCCACCAGCCGACAGGGGGTTAGAGAAAAACTGTTTTTT. As protein: CATSRQGVREKLFF.

The rearrangement links TRBV2 to TRBJ2-7; D may match TRBD1 or TRBD2 (5 bases each). Germline CDR1 and CDR2: SNHLY and FYNNEI. Trimming shortened V by 6 bases and J by 0 bases, and 15 bases separated the two germline ends. CDR3 size: 15 residues. CDR3 amino acids: CASSSYGTGSYEQYF. The CDR3 DNA reads as TGTGCCAGCAGCTCTTACGGGACGGGCTCCTACGAGCAGTACTTC.

V usage is TRBV4-1 and J usage is TRBJ2-5, with 7 bases matching TRBD1. This CDR3 has 15 residues. The germline V gene encodes CDR1 MGHRA and CDR2 YSYEKL. V trimming: 1 base; J trimming: 3 bases; junction bases outside the gene matches: 5. The DNA of the CDR3 is TGCGCCAGCAGCCAAGCCTTTACAGGGGAAGAGACCCAGTACTTC. Residues: CASSQAFTGEETQYF.

The chain's CDR3 is CASSLAIRGALGNGYTF. CDR3 DNA: TGTGCCAGCAGCTTGGCGATCCGGGGCGCGCTGGGTAACGGCTACACCTTC. The genes are TRBV5-6 and TRBJ1-2; weak D call: TRBD1 (5 bases). The CDR3 contains 17 residues. The V gene lost 0 bases and the J gene lost 8 bases, with 23 bases spanning the gap. Germline assignment: CDR1 SGHDT and CDR2 YYEEEE.

The J gene is TRBJ1-1, the V gene TRBV5-1; perhaps TRBD1 as D (5 bases). Germline lookup yields CDR1 SGHRS and CDR2 YFSETQ. V lost 4 bases and J 1 base, leaving 11 bases between the germline ends. This CDR3 has 14 residues. CDR3 DNA: TGCGCCAGCAGCCGTGAAGGGGAGAACACTGAAGCTTTCTTT. This sequence encodes CASSREGENTEAFF. The full variable domain, its missing parts supplied by reference TRBV5-1 and TRBJ1-1, is KAGVTQTPRYLIKTRGQQVTLSCSPISGHRSVSWYQQTPGQGLQFLFEYFSETQRNKGNFPGRFSGRQFSNSRSEMNVSTLELGDSALYLCASSREGENTEAFFGQGTRLTVV.

The gene calls are TRBV27 and TRBJ2-3; perhaps TRBD2 as D (6 bases). Trimming cost V 5 bases and J 4 bases, with 13 bases left between them. CDR3 size: 14 residues. Per germline, CDR1 MNHEY and CDR2 SMNVEV (reference sequence). DNA for the CDR3: TGTGCCAGCAGTACTAGCACTGTCCCAGATACGCAGTATTTT. Protein sequence: CASSTSTVPDTQYF.

This chain links TRBV7-2 with TRBJ2-7; TRBD2 matches 7 bases. CDR1 is SGHTA, CDR2 FQGNSA, per germline. After removal of 5 bases from V and 3 bases from J, the junction contained 4 bases not matched to a gene. The CDR3 totals 13 residues. CDR3 sequence reads: CASSTSGIYEQYF. The CDR3 nucleotides are TGTGCCAGCAGCACCAGCGGGATCTACGAGCAGTACTTC.

This clone was picked up one time. The chain links TRBV6-4 to TRBJ1-5; D not resolved. V shed 6 bases and J shed 0 bases, with 12 bases lying between them. Per germline, CDR1 MRHNA and CDR2 SNTAGT. This CDR3 is built from 15 residues. This chain's CDR3 is CASSETPYSNQPQHF. The CDR3 nucleotides are TGTGCCAGCAGCGAGACACCTTATAGCAATCAGCCCCAGCATTTT.

The chain joins TRBV2 to TRBJ1-1; D is ambiguous. The V and J ends lost 7 bases and 3 bases respectively, with 6 bases between them. The CDR3 is made up of 11 amino acids. The germline CDR1 and CDR2 sequences are SNHLY and FYNNEI. CDR3 nucleotides: TGTGCCAGCATCACCTACACTGAAGCTTTCTTT. Its translation: CASITYTEAFF.

The rearrangement joins TRBV23-1 to TRBJ1-4; weak D call: TRBD1 (6 bases). TRBV23-1 is given ORF status, its function remaining uncertain. Trimming removed 3 bases at V and 7 bases at J, with 15 bases between. This CDR3 spans 15 amino acids. CDR3 in DNA: TGCGCCAGCAGTCAGCCCAGGGGATTACGTGAAAAACTGTTTTTT. As protein: CASSQPRGLREKLFF.

The genes are TRBV4-2 and TRBJ2-2; TRBD1 might be the D (5 bases). This CDR3 has 13 amino acids. Germline-derived CDR1 and CDR2 are LGHNA and YNFKEQ. Deletions cut 2 bases from V and 5 bases from J, with 6 bases between. The CDR3, as DNA: TGTGCCAGCAGCCAACCAGGGACCGGGGAGCTGTTTTTT. It specifies CASSQPGTGELFF.

The rearrangement joins TRBV27 to TRBJ1-1; D remains unclear. CDR1 is MNHEY, CDR2 SMNVEV, per germline (reference sequence). V dropped 5 bases and J dropped 0 bases, with 1 base sitting between them. The CDR3 has 11 residues. CDR3 nucleotides: TGTGCCAGCAGTCTGAACACTGAAGCTTTCTTT. As protein: CASSLNTEAFF.

The chain uses TRBV9 and TRBJ1-1; perhaps TRBD1 as D (5 bases). The CDR3 length is 16 residues. Germline CDR1 reads SGDLS; CDR2 reads YYNGEE. V lost 4 bases and J lost 1, with 17 bases in between. The CDR3, as DNA: TGTGCCAGCAGCCCGTCAAGGATTGGGGCGAACACTGAAGCTTTCTTT. Translated: CASSPSRIGANTEAFF.

This clone has just one count. The chain joins TRBV19 to TRBJ2-1; 12 bases fit TRBD2. The CDR3 has 14 residues. Germline V gives CDR1 LNHDA, CDR2 SQIVND (reference sequence). V was pared by 7 bases and J by 5 bases, with 3 bases of the junction left unmatched. For the CDR3, the DNA is TGTGCCAGTAATGGACTAGCGGGACACAATGAGCAGTTCTTC. Protein sequence: CASNGLAGHNEQFF. The full variable domain, completed using reference TRBV19 and TRBJ2-1, is DGGITQSPKYLFRKEGQNVTLSCEQNLNHDAMYWYRQDPGQGLRLIYYSQIVNDFQKGDIAEGYSVSREKKESFPLTVTSAQKNPTAFYLCASNGLAGHNEQFFGPGTRLTVL.

This clone was recorded once. The V and J genes are TRBV28 and TRBJ1-2; possible D gene TRBD1, 5 bases. The V and J ends lost 3 bases and 8 bases respectively, with 13 bases between them. Germline lookup yields CDR1 MDHEN and CDR2 SYDVKM. This CDR3 has 13 amino acids. CDR3 region: CASSLRGVRGYTF. The CDR3 nucleotides read TGTGCCAGCAGTTTGAGAGGGGTTAGGGGCTACACCTTC.

This chain joins TRBV4-1 and TRBJ2-5; D perhaps matches TRBD2 (6 bases). The CDR3 sequence is 14 residues long. Trimming shortened V by 4 bases and J by 3 bases, and 12 bases separated the two germline ends. Germline V lookup: CDR1 MGHRA, CDR2 YSYEKL. The CDR3, as DNA: TGCGCCAGCAGCCCGTTACTAGCCAAAGAGACCCAGTACTTC. Amino acids: CASSPLLAKETQYF.

The CDR3 sequence: CASSLVPGVAQGAYNGYTF. CDR3 bases: TGTGCCAGCAGCTTAGTTCCGGGAGTAGCGCAGGGGGCATACAATGGCTACACCTTC. The rearrangement uses TRBV7-6 and TRBJ1-2, with 8 bases that match TRBD1. Germline CDR1 SGHVS, CDR2 FNYEAQ. This CDR3 is 19 amino acids long. The V gene end was trimmed by 1 base and the J gene end by 6 bases; junction bases not matched to a gene: 19.

The chain carries TRBV27 and TRBJ2-5; D not certain. Germline CDR1 MNHEY, CDR2 SMNVEV (reference sequence). The CDR3 is 12 residues long. V lost 5 bases and J lost 0, with 4 bases in between. DNA of the CDR3: TGTGCCAGCAGTCCTAACCAAGAGACCCAGTACTTC. Translation gives CASSPNQETQYF.